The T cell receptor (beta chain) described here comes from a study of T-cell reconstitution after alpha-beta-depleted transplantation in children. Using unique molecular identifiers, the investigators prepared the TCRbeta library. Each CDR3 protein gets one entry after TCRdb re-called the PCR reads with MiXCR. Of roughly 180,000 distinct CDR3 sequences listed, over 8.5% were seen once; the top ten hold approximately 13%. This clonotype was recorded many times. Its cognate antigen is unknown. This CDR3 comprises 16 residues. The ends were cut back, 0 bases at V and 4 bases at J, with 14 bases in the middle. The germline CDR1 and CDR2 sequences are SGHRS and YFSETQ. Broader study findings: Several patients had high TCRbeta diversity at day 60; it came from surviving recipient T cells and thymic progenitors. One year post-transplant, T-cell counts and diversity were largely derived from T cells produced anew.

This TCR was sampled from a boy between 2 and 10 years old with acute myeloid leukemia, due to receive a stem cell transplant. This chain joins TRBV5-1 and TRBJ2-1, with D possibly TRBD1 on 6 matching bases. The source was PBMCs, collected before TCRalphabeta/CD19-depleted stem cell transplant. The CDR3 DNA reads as TGCGCCAGCAGCTTGGCCGGGCAGGGGATTTACAATGAGCAGTTCTTC. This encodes CASSLAGQGIYNEQFF.